This T cell receptor (beta chain) was sequenced in a study of blood T cell repertoires in COVID-19. On the study more broadly: The origin of the acute and convalescent COVID-19 samples was the United States, Italy and Spain. From T cells, B-cell-depleted T cells, or PBMCs came the material, which was cDNA or gDNA.

Germline assignment: CDR1 SGHVS and CDR2 FQNEAQ. V dropped 5 bases and J dropped 1 base, with 11 bases sitting between them. CDR3 length: 15 residues. Patients from Seattle were sampled longitudinally, starting during active infection. Sequencing used immunoSEQ multiplex PCR; TCRdb keeps in-frame clones, though not all of them. The sample holds 220,000 or so clones, more than 85% seen once. The source material was peripheral blood. This receptor was obtained from a woman between 45 and 65 years old with COVID-19, enrolled during active disease. This chain joins TRBV7-8 and TRBJ2-2; tentative D call: TRBD1 (6 bases). For the CDR3, the DNA is TGTGCCAGCAGCCCCGGGACAAAGAACACCGGGGAGCTGTTTTTT. It encodes CASSPGTKNTGELFF.